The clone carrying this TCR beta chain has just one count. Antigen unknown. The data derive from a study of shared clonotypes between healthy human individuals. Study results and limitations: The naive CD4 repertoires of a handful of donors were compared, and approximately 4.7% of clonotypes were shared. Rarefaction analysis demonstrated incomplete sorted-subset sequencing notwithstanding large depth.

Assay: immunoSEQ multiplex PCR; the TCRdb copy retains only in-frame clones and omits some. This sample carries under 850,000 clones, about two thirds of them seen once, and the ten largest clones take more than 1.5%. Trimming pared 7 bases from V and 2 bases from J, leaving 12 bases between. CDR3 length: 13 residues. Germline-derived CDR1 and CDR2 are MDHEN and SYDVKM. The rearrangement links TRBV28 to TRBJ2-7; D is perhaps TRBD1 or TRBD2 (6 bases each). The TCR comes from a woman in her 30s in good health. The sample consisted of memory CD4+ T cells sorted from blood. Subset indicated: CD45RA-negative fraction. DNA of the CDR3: TGTGCCAGCACCCCGGGGGCCCCCTACGAGCAGTACTTC. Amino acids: CASTPGAPYEQYF.